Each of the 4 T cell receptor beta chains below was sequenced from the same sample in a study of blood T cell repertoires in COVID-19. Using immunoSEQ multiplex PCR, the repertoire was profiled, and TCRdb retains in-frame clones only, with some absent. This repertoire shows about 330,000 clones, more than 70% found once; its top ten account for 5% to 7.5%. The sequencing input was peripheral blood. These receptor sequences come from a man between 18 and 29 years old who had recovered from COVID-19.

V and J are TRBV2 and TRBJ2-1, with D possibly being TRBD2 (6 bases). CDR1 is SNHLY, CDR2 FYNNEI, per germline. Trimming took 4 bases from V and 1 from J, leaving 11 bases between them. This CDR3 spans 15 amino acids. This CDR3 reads CASSGGGRSYNEQFF. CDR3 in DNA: TGTGCCAGCAGTGGCGGAGGGAGATCCTACAATGAGCAGTTCTTC.

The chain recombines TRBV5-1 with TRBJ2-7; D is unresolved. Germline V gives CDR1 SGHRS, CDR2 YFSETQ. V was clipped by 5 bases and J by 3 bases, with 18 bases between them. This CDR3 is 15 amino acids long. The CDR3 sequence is CASSIDSSYFYEQYF. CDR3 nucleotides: TGCGCCAGCAGTATTGATTCATCCTATTTCTACGAGCAGTACTTC. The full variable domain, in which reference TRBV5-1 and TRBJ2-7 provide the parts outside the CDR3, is KAGVTQTPRYLIKTRGQQVTLSCSPISGHRSVSWYQQTPGQGLQFLFEYFSETQRNKGNFPGRFSGRQFSNSRSEMNVSTLELGDSALYLCASSIDSSYFYEQYFGPGTRLTVT.

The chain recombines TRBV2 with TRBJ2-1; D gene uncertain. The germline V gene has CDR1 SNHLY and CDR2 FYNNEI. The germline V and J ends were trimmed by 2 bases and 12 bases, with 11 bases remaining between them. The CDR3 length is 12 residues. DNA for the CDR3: TGTGCCAGCAGTGAATTAGAGGTGAGGCAGTTCTTC. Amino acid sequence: CASSELEVRQFF. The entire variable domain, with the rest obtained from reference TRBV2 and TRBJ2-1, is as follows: EPEVTQTPSHQVTQMGQEVILRCVPISNHLYFYWYRQILGQKVEFLVSFYNNEISEKSEIFDDQFSVERPDGSNFTLKIRSTKLEDSAMYFCASSELEVRQFFGPGTRLTVL.

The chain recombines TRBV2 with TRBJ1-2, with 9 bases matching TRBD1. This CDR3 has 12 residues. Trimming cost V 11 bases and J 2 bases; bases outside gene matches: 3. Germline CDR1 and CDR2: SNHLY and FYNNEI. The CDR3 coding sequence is TGTGCCGGGACAGGGTCGAACTATGGCTACACCTTC. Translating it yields CAGTGSNYGYTF.